This T cell receptor beta chain derives from a study of T cell repertoires in cytomegalovirus infection. Looking at the study overall: The study used recently identified HLA-C-restricted and well-studied HLA-B-restricted CMV epitopes.

As regards this clonotype: The antigen is unknown.

V shed 6 bases, J shed 5 bases, and the junction held 3 bases outside the gene matches. Germline CDR1 LNHDA, CDR2 SQIVND (reference sequence). This CDR3 region has 12 residues. TCRdb reanalysed the reads using MiXCR and keeps one entry per CDR3 protein. The data hold roughly 990,000 distinct CDR3 sequences, with approximately 30% observed a single time. Sequencing used cultured CD8+ T cells from PBMCs, obtained from culture after CMV antigen stimulation. The V call is TRBV19, the J call TRBJ1-1; 7 nucleotides agree with TRBD1. The sequence derives from a human donor in good health (CMV status not recorded). Some clones in this sample may be carry-over from other donors' samples. The DNA for the CDR3 is TGTGCCAGTAGGGAGGGGGCAACTGAAGCTTTCTTT. Amino acid sequence: CASREGATEAFF.